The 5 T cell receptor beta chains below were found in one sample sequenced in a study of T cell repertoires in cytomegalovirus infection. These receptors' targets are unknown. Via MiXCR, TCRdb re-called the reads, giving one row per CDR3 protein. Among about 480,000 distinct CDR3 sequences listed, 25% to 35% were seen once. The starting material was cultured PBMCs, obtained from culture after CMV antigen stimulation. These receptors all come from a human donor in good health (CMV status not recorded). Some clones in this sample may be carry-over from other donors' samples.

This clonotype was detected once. The CDR3 loop is CSARQPGQVFGGYNSPLHF. The CDR3 DNA follows: TGCAGTGCTAGACAACCGGGACAGGTGTTTGGAGGCTATAATTCACCCCTCCACTTT. V usage is TRBV20-1 and J usage is TRBJ1-6, with 8 bases fitting TRBD1. Germline CDR1 DFQATT, CDR2 SNEGSKA (reference sequence). Trimming at V came to 2 bases and at J to 3 bases, leaving 15 bases not matched to a gene. This CDR3 comprises 19 residues.

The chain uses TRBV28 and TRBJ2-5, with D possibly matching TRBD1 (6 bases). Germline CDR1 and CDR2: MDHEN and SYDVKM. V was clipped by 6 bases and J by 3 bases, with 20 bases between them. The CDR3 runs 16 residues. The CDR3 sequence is CASSPLPDGQKETQYF. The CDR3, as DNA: TGTGCCAGCAGCCCTTTGCCCGACGGACAGAAAGAGACCCAGTACTTC.

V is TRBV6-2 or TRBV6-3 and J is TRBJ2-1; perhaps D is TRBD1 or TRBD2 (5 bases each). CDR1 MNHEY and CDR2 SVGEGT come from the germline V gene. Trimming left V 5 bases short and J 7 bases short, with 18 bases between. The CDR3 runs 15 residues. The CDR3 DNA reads TGTGCCAGCAGTGGTTGGGGGAGTAGTCGGAATGAGCAGTTCTTC. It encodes CASSGWGSSRNEQFF.

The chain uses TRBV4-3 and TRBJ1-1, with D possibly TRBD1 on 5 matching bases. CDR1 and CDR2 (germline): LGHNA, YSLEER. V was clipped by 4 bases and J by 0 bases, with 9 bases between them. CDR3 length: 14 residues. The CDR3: CASSPTALNTEAFF. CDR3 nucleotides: TGCGCCAGCAGCCCGACAGCCCTGAACACTGAAGCTTTCTTT.

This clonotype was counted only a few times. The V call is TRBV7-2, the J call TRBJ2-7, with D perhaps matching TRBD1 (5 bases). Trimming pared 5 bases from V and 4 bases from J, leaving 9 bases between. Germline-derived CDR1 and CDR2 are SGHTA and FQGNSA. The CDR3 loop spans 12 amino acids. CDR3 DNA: TGTGCCAGCAGCACAACAGGATACGAGCAGTACTTC. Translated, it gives CASSTTGYEQYF.